These T cell receptor beta chains were read from a single sample in a study of blood T cell repertoires in COVID-19. Repertoires were generated with immunoSEQ multiplex PCR, while TCRdb's copy carries only in-frame clones and drops some. The table has under 300,000 clones, approximately 85% seen once. Material: peripheral blood. The receptor set was obtained from an older woman with active or convalescent COVID-19. Both conserved end residues are part of each CDR3. D genes are given only for firm matches. Expanded clones are given a class, and other clones once, few, many or no size at all.

V gene,D gene,J gene,clone size,CDR3 DNA,CDR3 protein
TRBV6-5,TRBD2,TRBJ2-7,NA,TGTGCCAGCAGTTACTCGCTAGCGGGGTCCTACGAGCAGTACTTC,CASSYSLAGSYEQYF
TRBV6-6,TRBD1,TRBJ1-2,NA,TGTGCCAGCAGTTACTGGGACAGGGGGGATGGCTACACCTTC,CASSYWDRGDGYTF
TRBV30,TRBD2,TRBJ2-3,NA,TGTGCCTGGACTAGCGGGGGGGGAGATACGCAGTATTTT,CAWTSGGGDTQYF
TRBV4-1,NA,TRBJ1-5,NA,TGCGCCAGCAGCCTTCTACCCTTGGGCAATCAGCCCCAGCATTTT,CASSLLPLGNQPQHF
TRBV7-3,TRBD1,TRBJ2-3,few,TGTGCCAGCAGCTCAACGTTCGGGACAGATCAGGCGGATACGCAGTATTTT,CASSSTFGTDQADTQYF
TRBV7-9,TRBD1,TRBJ1-1,once,TGTGCCAGCAGTCATGACAGGGGCCCTATGAACACTGAAGCTTTCTTT,CASSHDRGPMNTEAFF
TRBV7-7,NA,TRBJ1-6,NA,TGTGCTAGCAGCTTAGGCGTGAATTCACCCCTCCACTTT,CASSLGVNSPLHF
TRBV5-1,TRBD1,TRBJ2-2,NA,TGCGCCAGCAGCTCGACAGGGGGCACGAACACCGGGGAGCTGTTTTTT,CASSSTGGTNTGELFF
TRBV30,TRBD1,TRBJ2-1,NA,TGTGCCTGCGACAGGGAAGGGTCCTACAATGAGCAGTTCTTC,CACDREGSYNEQFF
TRBV28,NA,TRBJ2-2,NA,TGTGCCAGCAGCGGACAGTTTACGAACACCGGGGAGCTGTTTTTT,CASSGQFTNTGELFF
TRBV18,TRBD1,TRBJ2-1,NA,TGTGCCAGCTCACCCGGACAGGAATACAATGAGCAGTTCTTC,CASSPGQEYNEQFF
TRBV30,NA,TRBJ2-6,once,TGTGCCTGGGCGTACGCCGGGCTGAGGGCTGGGGCCAACGTCCTGACTTTC,CAWAYAGLRAGANVLTF